Below, 9 T cell receptor beta chains from the same sample are listed, as sequenced in a study of Ad26.COV2.S vaccination and SARS-CoV-2 variants. Method: immunoSEQ multiplex PCR; TCRdb's copy keeps in-frame clones and lacks some. Here the sample spans fewer than 50,000 clones, 83% being singletons. The sequences come from peripheral blood, collected after recovery from COVID-19. These receptors all stem from a human donor who had recovered from COVID-19.

This chain links TRBV27 with TRBJ2-1; D remains unclear. The germline V and J ends were trimmed by 7 bases and 2 bases, with 9 bases remaining between them. Germline CDR1 reads MNHEY; CDR2 reads SMNVEV (reference sequence). The CDR3 consists of 13 residues. DNA of the CDR3: TGTGCCAGCACCGGTAATACCTACAATGAGCAGTTCTTC. Translated: CASTGNTYNEQFF.

This sequence joins TRBV3-1 (or the pseudogene TRBV3-2) and TRBJ1-3; D is unresolved. There are 11 residues in the CDR3. CDR1 and CDR2 (germline): LGHDT, YNNKEL (reference sequence). Trimming shortened V by 0 bases and J by 16 bases, and 10 bases separated the two germline ends. The CDR3 spells CASSQEGYLYF. The CDR3 DNA reads as TGTGCCAGCAGCCAAGAGGGTTATCTGTATTTT.

This clone occurred a few times. The chain combines TRBV4-1 with TRBJ2-1; D is ambiguous. Trimming removed 6 bases from V and 1 base from J, with 25 bases in between. The CDR3 is 19 amino acids. The germline V gene has CDR1 MGHRA and CDR2 YSYEKL. The CDR3 DNA is TGCGCCAGCAGTTACCAGGTATTCTACCTCACTGCATCCTACAATGAGCAGTTCTTC. Residues: CASSYQVFYLTASYNEQFF.

This clone was seen a single time. V usage is TRBV7-8 and J usage is TRBJ2-1; TRBD2 matches 12 bases. V gave up 4 bases and J gave up 4 bases; unmatched junction bases: 2. This CDR3 spans 15 amino acids. CDR1 is SGHVS, CDR2 FQNEAQ, per germline. CDR3 DNA: TGTGCCAGCAGCTACGGGACTAGCGGGTACAATGAGCAGTTCTTC. Its protein product is CASSYGTSGYNEQFF.

The chain joins TRBV4-1 to TRBJ2-3; D ambiguous. Trimming removed 0 bases from V and 8 bases from J, with 18 bases in between. The CDR3 covers 16 residues. CDR1 is MGHRA, CDR2 YSYEKL, per germline. CDR3 residues: CASSQDHDSPHVTQYF. The CDR3, as DNA: TGCGCCAGCAGCCAAGATCACGACTCTCCTCACGTTACGCAGTATTTT.

This sequence joins TRBV5-6 and TRBJ2-1; 8 bases are a match to TRBD2. The CDR3 spans 16 residues. V gave up 7 bases and J gave up 6 bases; unmatched junction bases: 15. Germline V CDR1 and CDR2: SGHDT, YYEEEE. DNA of the CDR3: TGTGCCAGCTCCCTCGAGTCCGGACTAGCAATCAATGAGCAGTTCTTC. Amino acids: CASSLESGLAINEQFF.

This clone turned up a few times. The genes are TRBV5-8 and TRBJ2-6; 8 bases are shared with TRBD1. Germline CDR1 and CDR2: SGHTS and YDEGEE. CDR3 length equals 20 residues. The V and J ends lost 4 bases and 1 base, in that order; junction bases with no gene match: 16. CDR3: CASSPKLGGQGASGANVLTF. In DNA form, the CDR3 reads TGTGCCAGCAGCCCCAAACTTGGGGGGCAGGGGGCGTCTGGGGCCAACGTCCTGACTTTC.

The genes are TRBV10-1 and TRBJ1-1; D is uncertain. From germline, CDR1 is WNHNN and CDR2 SYGVQD (reference sequence). This CDR3 region has 13 residues. V was pared by 4 bases and J by 3 bases, with 9 bases between. CDR3 bases: TGCGCCAGCAGTGTTGGGAGGTACACTGAAGCTTTCTTT. This sequence encodes CASSVGRYTEAFF.

V and J are TRBV7-9 and TRBJ2-5; TRBD1 matches 7 bases. J gave up 5 bases and V 3 bases, and 15 bases lay outside the gene matches. CDR1 and CDR2 from the germline V gene are SEHNR and FQNEAQ (reference sequence). This CDR3 is 17 amino acids long. CDR3 in amino acids: CASSFTLGTARGETQYF. CDR3 nucleotide sequence: TGTGCCAGCAGCTTCACTCTGGGGACAGCACGAGGGGAGACCCAGTACTTC.